These 25 T cell receptor beta chains share one sample of origin, sequenced in a study of blood T cell repertoires in COVID-19. Assay: immunoSEQ multiplex PCR; the TCRdb copy retains only in-frame clones and omits some. The data contain some 300,000 clones, 88% of them singletons. The sample was peripheral blood. Receptors were obtained from a woman aged 25-40 years who had recovered from COVID-19.

This chain connects TRBV11-3 to TRBJ2-3; D perhaps matches TRBD2 (6 bases). V was trimmed by 1 base and J by 0 bases, leaving 14 bases between them. CDR3 length: 17 amino acids. Looked up from germline, CDR1 is SGHNT and CDR2 is YENEEA. DNA of the CDR3: TGTGCCAGCAGCTTAGGCGGCCGGGGGTCTAGCACAGATACGCAGTATTTT. It specifies CASSLGGRGSSTDTQYF. The variable domain in full, with the rest retrieved from reference TRBV11-3 and TRBJ2-3, is EAGVVQSPRYKIIEKKQPVAFWCNPISGHNTLYWYLQNLGQGPELLIRYENEEAVDDSQLPKDRFSAERLKGVDSTLKIQPAELGDSAVYLCASSLGGRGSSTDTQYFGPGTRLTVL.

The chain is built from TRBV28 and TRBJ2-7, with TRBD2 matching 8 bases. There are 15 residues in the CDR3. Germline trimming cut 6 bases from V and 6 bases from J; bases unmatched to any gene: 13. CDR1 is MDHEN, CDR2 SYDVKM, per germline. Written as DNA, the CDR3 is TGTGCCAGCAGCCTCAGCGGGGGCAGGAGCGCCGAGCAGTACTTC. It specifies CASSLSGGRSAEQYF.

This sequence joins TRBV27 and TRBJ2-4; no reliable D call. The CDR3 runs 15 residues. Trimming removed 2 bases at V and 0 bases at J, with 8 bases between. Per germline, CDR1 MNHEY and CDR2 SMNVEV (reference sequence). CDR3 coding DNA: TGTGCCAGCAGTTTACGCAGTTTAGCCAAAAACATTCAGTACTTC. This encodes CASSLRSLAKNIQYF.

The chain recombines TRBV24-1 with TRBJ2-1; TRBD1 aligns across 7 bases. Germline loops: CDR1 KGHDR, CDR2 SFDVKD. Losses at the gene ends were 1 base for V and 5 bases for J; bases not matched to a gene: 13. CDR3 size: 18 residues. Here the CDR3 DNA reads TGTGCCACCAGTGATTTTGGCCGAACTACCGGACAGGACAATGAGCAGTTCTTC. Translation gives CATSDFGRTTGQDNEQFF.

J is TRBJ2-5 and V is TRBV7-3, with 8 bases matching TRBD2. J was trimmed by 4 bases and V by 2 bases; bases with no gene match: 6. From germline, CDR1 is SGHTA and CDR2 FQGTGA. This CDR3 has 15 residues. The CDR3 DNA follows: TGTGCCAGCAGCTTAGCGGGGGGTAATGGAGAGACCCAGTACTTC. Its protein is CASSLAGGNGETQYF.

The chain couples TRBV5-1 to TRBJ2-3; the match to TRBD2 covers 7 bases. Trimming removed 4 bases from V and 4 bases from J; junction bases left unmatched: 3. Per germline, CDR1 SGHRS and CDR2 YFSETQ. This CDR3 spans 13 amino acids. The CDR3 DNA sequence: TGCGCCAGCAGCCCCAGCGGGGCAGATACGCAGTATTTT. Its translation: CASSPSGADTQYF.

The rearrangement joins TRBV5-4 to TRBJ1-6; D not resolved. Per the germline V gene, CDR1 is SGHNT and CDR2 is YYREEE (reference sequence). The V end lost 0 bases, the J end lost 4 bases, and 5 bases lay between the germline ends. This CDR3 contains 14 residues. The CDR3 region has the DNA TGTGCCAGCAGCTTGGAACAGTATAATTCACCCCTCCACTTT. Amino acids: CASSLEQYNSPLHF.

This clone was seen a few times. The chain couples TRBV7-9 to TRBJ1-1, with 9 bases matching TRBD1. The V segment lost 5 bases and the J segment 8 bases; nucleotides outside the gene matches: 6. Per the germline V gene, CDR1 is SEHNR and CDR2 is FQNEAQ (reference sequence). The CDR3 covers 13 residues. The CDR3 DNA is TGTGCCAGCAGCGTGGACAGGGGACACGAAGCTTTCTTT. Its translation: CASSVDRGHEAFF. The whole variable domain, filled in from reference TRBV7-9 and TRBJ1-1, reads DTGVSQNPRHKITKRGQNVTFRCDPISEHNRLYWYRQTLGQGPEFLTYFQNEAQLEKSRLLSDRFSAERPKGSFSTLEIQRTEQGDSAMYLCASSVDRGHEAFFGQGTRLTVV.

The rearrangement links TRBV29-1 to TRBJ1-4; D is unclear. The length of the CDR3 is 11 residues. Deletions cut 4 bases from V and 5 bases from J, with 5 bases between. Germline assignment: CDR1 SQVTM and CDR2 ANQGSEA. The CDR3: CSVVGNEKLFF. CDR3 sequence (DNA): TGCAGCGTTGTCGGGAATGAAAAACTGTTTTTT.

This clone was detected only once. This chain links TRBV28 with TRBJ2-3; D is perhaps TRBD1 (5 bases). Deletions cut 5 bases from V and 2 bases from J, with 29 bases between. The CDR3 runs 20 residues. Germline CDR1 MDHEN, CDR2 SYDVKM. The CDR3 loop reads CASSDRSRGLLVHNTDTQYF. The CDR3 DNA reads as TGTGCCAGCAGTGACCGGAGTAGGGGATTGCTAGTACACAACACAGATACGCAGTATTTT.

This clone came up a few times. Other DNA sequences within the sample encode an identical CDR3. The J gene is TRBJ2-2, the V gene TRBV12-3 or TRBV12-4; the D gene is possibly TRBD2 (5 bases). V was shortened by 3 bases and J by 6 bases, with 8 bases between the two germline ends. This CDR3 is 13 amino acids long. CDR3 residues: CASSLRGPGELFF. The CDR3 DNA reads TGTGCCAGCAGTTTGCGAGGGCCCGGGGAGCTGTTTTTT.

The count of this clone is one. V and J are TRBV9 and TRBJ2-5, with 7 bases identical to TRBD2. The CDR3 contains 14 residues. Losses at the gene ends were 3 bases for V and 2 bases for J; bases not matched to a gene: 4. Germline V lookup: CDR1 SGDLS, CDR2 YYNGEE. In DNA, the CDR3 is TGTGCCAGCAGCGAGCGGGGTTTACAAGAGACCCAGTACTTC. The encoded protein is CASSERGLQETQYF.

This chain connects TRBV7-2 to TRBJ1-1; 7 bases fit TRBD1. The CDR3 runs to 13 residues. V was pared by 4 bases and J by 4 bases, with 3 bases of the junction left unmatched. Germline CDR1 reads SGHTA; CDR2 reads FQGNSA. The CDR3 here is CASSSGGGTEAFF. CDR3 bases: TGTGCCAGCAGCTCAGGGGGTGGCACTGAAGCTTTCTTT. Supplemented by reference TRBV7-2 and TRBJ1-1, the full variable domain reads GAGVSQSPSNKVTEKGKDVELRCDPISGHTALYWYRQSLGQGLEFLIYFQGNSAPDKSGLPSDRFSAERTGGSVSTLTIQRTQQEDSAVYLCASSSGGGTEAFFGQGTRLTVV.

The chain is built from TRBV5-5 and TRBJ1-4; 8 bases map to TRBD1. With V trimmed by 2 bases and J by 0 bases, 3 bases remained unmatched. The length of the CDR3 is 16 residues. Germline loops: CDR1 SGHKS, CDR2 YYEKEE (reference sequence). CDR3: CASSLWTGPTNEKLFF. Written as DNA, the CDR3 is TGTGCCAGCAGCTTATGGACAGGGCCAACTAATGAAAAACTGTTTTTT. The full variable domain, rest sourced from reference TRBV5-5 and TRBJ1-4, is DAGVTQSPTHLIKTRGQQVTLRCSPISGHKSVSWYQQVLGQGPQFIFQYYEKEERGRGNFPDRFSARQFPNYSSELNVNALLLGDSALYLCASSLWTGPTNEKLFFGSGTQLSVL.

CDR3 protein: CASSLSRGSRGYTF. The CDR3 bases are TGCGCCAGCAGCTTGAGCAGGGGATCTCGAGGCTACACCTTC. The rearrangement uses TRBV5-1 and TRBJ1-2; weak D call: TRBD1 (6 bases). Per germline, CDR1 SGHRS and CDR2 YFSETQ. V lost 1 base, J lost 8 bases, and 15 bases lay in between. The CDR3 is 14 residues long.

The J gene is TRBJ1-2, the V gene TRBV5-1; D may be TRBD1 (6 bases). The germline CDR1 and CDR2 sequences are SGHRS and YFSETQ. With 0 bases removed from V and 4 bases from J, the gap between germline ends came to 13 bases. The CDR3 length is 15 residues. CDR3 coding DNA: TGCGCCAGCAGCTTGGACAGGGCTCGGGGCTATGGCTACACCTTC. This encodes CASSLDRARGYGYTF.

This chain connects TRBV6-5 to TRBJ1-5; TRBD1 matches 7 bases. V lost 6 bases to trimming and J lost 7 bases; unmatched junction nucleotides: 6. CDR1 and CDR2 from the germline V gene are MNHEY and SVGAGI. This CDR3 region has 13 residues. The CDR3 is CASSRQGWQPQHF. The CDR3 coding sequence is TGTGCCAGCAGCAGACAGGGATGGCAGCCCCAGCATTTT.

The genes are TRBV19 and TRBJ1-1; 8 bases fit TRBD1. Germline V lookup: CDR1 LNHDA, CDR2 SQIVND (reference sequence). V lost 6 bases to trimming and J lost 0 bases; unmatched junction nucleotides: 3. The CDR3 covers 14 residues. CDR3 amino acids: CASRETGVNTEAFF. The CDR3 DNA sequence: TGTGCCAGTAGGGAGACAGGGGTGAACACTGAAGCTTTCTTT.

The gene calls are TRBV9 and TRBJ2-7; 7 bases match TRBD2. Trimming removed 3 bases from V and 2 bases from J; junction bases left unmatched: 5. Germline values: CDR1 SGDLS, CDR2 YYNGEE. The CDR3 spans 14 residues. CDR3 coding DNA: TGTGCCAGCAGCGCATCCGGACTAGCCTACGAGCAGTACTTC. As protein: CASSASGLAYEQYF. The full variable domain, with the rest looked up from reference TRBV9 and TRBJ2-7, is DSGVTQTPKHLITATGQRVTLRCSPRSGDLSVYWYQQSLDQGLQFLIQYYNGEERAKGNILERFSAQQFPDLHSELNLSSLELGDSALYFCASSASGLAYEQYFGPGTRLTVT.

This chain's CDR3 is CASSLLGTEGNTIYF. In DNA, the CDR3 is TGTGCCAGCAGCTTATTAGGAACGGAGGGAAACACCATATATTTT. The genes are TRBV7-9 and TRBJ1-3; D uncertain. Germline loops: CDR1 SEHNR, CDR2 FQNEAQ (reference sequence). V shed 2 bases and J shed 4 bases, with 12 bases lying between them. This CDR3 region has 15 residues. The whole variable domain, filled in from reference TRBV7-9 and TRBJ1-3, reads DTGVSQNPRHKITKRGQNVTFRCDPISEHNRLYWYRQTLGQGPEFLTYFQNEAQLEKSRLLSDRFSAERPKGSFSTLEIQRTEQGDSAMYLCASSLLGTEGNTIYFGEGSWLTVV.

CDR3 coding DNA: TGTGCCAGCTCACCGGGACTTACGAACACTGAAGCTTTCTTT. Amino acid sequence: CASSPGLTNTEAFF. V usage is TRBV18 and J usage is TRBJ1-1, with a tentative D call TRBD1 (5 bases). Germline assignment: CDR1 KGHSH and CDR2 LQKENI. Trimming removed 3 bases from V and 1 base from J, with 9 bases in between. The CDR3 sequence is 14 residues long.

This clone was seen a single time. The chain recombines TRBV5-1 with TRBJ1-2; 7 positions match TRBD1. This CDR3 is 14 amino acids long. Germline-derived CDR1 and CDR2 are SGHRS and YFSETQ. V was pared by 4 bases and J by 8 bases, with 11 bases of the junction left unmatched. The CDR3 sequence is CASSPEGAFQGYTF. The DNA for the CDR3 is TGCGCCAGCAGCCCGGAGGGGGCATTTCAGGGCTACACCTTC.

V gene TRBV24-1 combines with J gene TRBJ2-2; TRBD2 agrees at 8 bases. With V trimmed by 5 bases and J by 3 bases, 4 bases remained unmatched. CDR1 is KGHDR, CDR2 SFDVKD, per germline. The CDR3 extends over 15 amino acids. For the CDR3, the DNA is TGTGCCACCAGTGCTATGCGGGGGGACACCGGGGAGCTGTTTTTT. Its translation: CATSAMRGDTGELFF.

The DNA of the CDR3 is TGCAGTGCTACTGATACAGGGGACCGCGAACAGCCCCAGCATTTT. Amino acid sequence: CSATDTGDREQPQHF. V is TRBV20-1 and J is TRBJ1-5; 7 bases are shared with TRBD1. The CDR3 runs to 15 residues. V trimming: 4 bases; J trimming: 7 bases; junction bases outside the gene matches: 13. Germline-derived CDR1 and CDR2 are DFQATT and SNEGSKA (reference sequence).

V is TRBV28 and J is TRBJ1-1; D perhaps matches TRBD1 (5 bases). V gave up 1 base and J gave up 3 bases, with 15 bases separating them. This CDR3 is built from 16 residues. Germline CDR1 MDHEN, CDR2 SYDVKM. The CDR3 spells CASSLLGEVEDTEAFF. CDR3 DNA: TGTGCCAGCAGTTTATTAGGGGAAGTCGAAGACACTGAAGCTTTCTTT. Full variable domain (outside the CDR3, taken from reference TRBV28 and TRBJ1-1): DVKVTQSSRYLVKRTGEKVFLECVQDMDHENMFWYRQDPGLGLRLIYFSYDVKMKEKGDIPEGYSVSREKKERFSLILESASTNQTSMYLCASSLLGEVEDTEAFFGQGTRLTVV.